This TCR beta chain was sequenced in a study of T cell responses to AZD1222 COVID-19 vaccine. Study-wide results and caveats: The donors showed a predominance of white British ancestry and of females, with possible underestimation of clonal diversity.

This CDR3 is 15 amino acids long. J was trimmed by 2 bases and V by 1 base; bases with no gene match: 1. CDR1 is MNHEY and CDR2 is SMNVEV in the germline V gene (reference sequence). The assay was immunoSEQ multiplex PCR, and TCRdb's table has in-frame clones only and misses some. This table has about 150,000 clones, 75% to 95% appearing once. With regard to this clone: The target antigen is unknown.

This TCR derives from an adult who received the AZD1222 COVID-19 vaccine. The chain recombines TRBV27 with TRBJ1-5; the match to TRBD1 covers 8 bases. Sequenced material: peripheral blood, taken 28 days after the second AZD1222 dose. The CDR3 DNA follows: TGTGCCAGCAGTTTATTACAGGGGGGCAATCAGCCCCAGCATTTT. It translates to CASSLLQGGNQPQHF.